This T cell receptor (beta chain) comes out of a study of cytomegalovirus exposure and HLA in healthy donors (dated by TCRdb to 2015 to 2018). In the study overall: In an earlier analysis of around 540 of the donors, 250 to 300 Gb of sequence data and approximately 100 million unique TCR beta sequences from about 190 million T cells were reported. Approximately 310 gigabases of sequencing data and around 85 million unique TCR sequences made up an early release that covered some 640 HLA-typed donors. Of the roughly 400 genotyped donors, 80% to 90% were placed in the genetic ancestry cluster associated with self-reported Caucasian donors. The study was designed to test whether signatures of past pathogen exposure could be identified by cataloging public T cell receptors. The T cell repertoires of 700 or so subjects were profiled by immunosequencing and related to cytomegalovirus serostatus. In addition to the first cohort of 666 subjects, a separate validation cohort of approximately 110 different subjects was used. The study combined high-throughput TCR immunosequencing, statistical association of individual TCRs with disease status, and machine learning to predict cytomegalovirus infection status. To study patterns of TCR occurrence, a later analysis re-analyzed previously published TCR beta repertoires from 550 to 800 donors and added high-resolution HLA genotyping. The later analysis used no new phenotypic data to find candidate immune exposures, relying instead on TCR beta sequences and their occurrence across donors. An earlier analysis of several hundred of the donors applied high-throughput TCR beta sequencing to assess whether each TCR beta V gene segment acted as functional or pseudogenic. Donor age, sex, ethnicity and CMV serostatus were compiled together with the repertoire data. In a later genetic analysis, genome-wide SNP genotypes for about three fifths of the roughly 670 donors were used, and that subset was treated as a discovery cohort. All discovery cohort repertoires had been generated on a single sequencing platform. HLA typing included class I and class II loci at four-digit resolution. Typing coverage differed by locus: A, B, C, DRB1 and DQB1 were typed in roughly 620-630 donors, DQA1 in 522, DPA1 in some 570, and DPB1 in approximately 450. Roughly five DR-DQ haplotypes were treated as single units for association and clustering because of strong linkage in the cohort. Across some 400 genotyped donors of the cohort, an average of about 250,000 unique TCR beta nucleotide sequences per donor were sequenced, and approximately 17% of those sequences were non-productive. General findings and caveats noted by the study authors: The classifier was reported to diagnose cytomegalovirus status with high specificity and sensitivity in both the original and validation cohorts. Roughly uniform sequencing depth across donors was assumed in presence/absence analyses, although this assumption may not hold. A later analysis found that HLA-associated TCR beta chains were more clonally expanded and had lower generation probabilities than equally common non-associated chains. In a later analysis, the rate of TCR association differed among HLA loci, with DRB1 alleles having the most associated TCRs and HLA-C alleles having the fewest. V-gene and J-gene trimming of TCR beta chains was associated with a missense DCLRE1C variant in a later genetic analysis, and the association was replicated in an independent cohort. At a false discovery rate of 0.05, a later analysis linked some 18,000 TCR beta sequences to specific HLA alleles. Because HLA typing was missing for some donors at each locus, association tests included only the typed subset. Most CMV-associated TCR beta chains appeared to be HLA-restricted in a later analysis, and the HLA associations seemed to be driven largely by CMV exposure. A cluster of highly shared sequence variants was judged likely to be a technical artifact of the sequencing pipeline. The study gave a list of 150 to 200 TCR beta chains associated with cytomegalovirus. The authors suggested that the approach could potentially be generalized to other disease states and immunological phenotypes. Correlated functional status among segregating V segments might be attributable to linkage disequilibrium, but an unknown experimental factor could not be ruled out. According to a later analysis, parvovirus B19, influenza, CMV and Epstein-Barr virus appeared linked to several top co-occurrence clusters. A later genetic analysis reported fewer N-insertions in productive TCRs among donors in an Asian-associated ancestry cluster than the 666-donor mean. When HLA alleles, especially DR and DQ, strongly co-occurred, TCR associations were difficult to assign to individual alleles. In this cohort, only TCR beta chains were sequenced, and detectable features were limited by the absence of alpha or paired-chain data. An earlier analysis of approximately 570 of the donors showed that most TCR beta V segments appeared in productive rearrangements either about 87% or about 30% of the time, which broadly matched IMGT annotations. A further reported finding was that TCR beta sequences accurately predicted the HLA-A and HLA-B alleles for most subjects in the first cohort. Most TCR sequences were seen in very few donors, while some public TCRs were found in many individuals. Over 15 rarely observed V segments, including chromosome 9 orphons, were excluded from the earlier analysis of a few hundred of the donors because counts were too low. In vitro tests confirmed that a few of the cytomegalovirus-associated TCR beta chains recognize cytomegalovirus antigens. For the cohort, immune exposure information was limited to CMV serostatus.

In total, fewer than 750 healthy bone marrow donors made up the cohort. At the time of sampling, all cohort members were nominally healthy, though unrecorded immune exposures were likely present. The donor was CMV seronegative and was included in the group of 352 seronegative cohort members. A peripheral blood sample was collected from each donor, and TCR beta sequencing was performed on peripheral blood mononuclear cells. Genomic DNA was extracted from the blood cell samples with the Qiagen DNeasy Blood Extraction Kit. The table lists this clone with a count of one. This receptor's antigen is unknown. The record has no base qualities; no much larger clone is one base away. Libraries were built with the immunoSEQ multiplex PCR assay. A mixture of 60 forward primers for TCR Vbeta segments and 13 reverse primers for TCR Jbeta segments was used in the multiplex PCR. A multiplex PCR assay on genomic DNA amplified the CDR3 region of rearranged TCR beta genes. Amplified TCR beta libraries were sequenced as 87-base-pair reads on the Illumina HiSeq System. The study's own analysis went as follows. Across the 600 to 700 repertoires, a later analysis counted tens of millions of unique TCR beta chains, 9.5 million to 12 million of which were shared by at least two donors. Raw reads were error-corrected and collapsed into unique sequences with a nearest-neighbor algorithm that merged closely related sequences to remove PCR and sequencing errors. CDR3 sequences were aligned to IMGT reference sequences to assign V, D and J gene segments. For a sequence to be retained, a match of at least six nucleotides to both a V gene segment and a J gene segment was required. Rearrangements were called productive when the CDR3 lacked stop codons and stayed in frame with V and J; all others were non-productive. CDR3 was defined by IMGT convention, running from the second conserved V-encoded cysteine to the conserved J-encoded phenylalanine. In an earlier analysis of more than 550 of the donors, sequences lacking an unambiguous match to a single V gene segment were excluded. In an earlier analysis of roughly 500 of the donors, V segments were called functional above 56.7% productive rearrangements and were called segregating when the between-donor standard deviation exceeded 5%. A statistical classification framework was built to diagnose cytomegalovirus status from the catalog of TCR beta chain sequences. In a later analysis, V and J genes were assigned by comparing TCR nucleotide sequences against IMGT/GENE-DB human TR gene sequences. Using the TCRdist pipeline, a later analysis assigned CDR3 sequences along with most-parsimonious VDJ recombination scenarios. In a later analysis, every TCR beta chain was defined by the combination of its CDR3 amino acid sequence and its V-gene family, and reads without a unique V-gene family were dropped. In a later analysis, 500 to 700 highly shared, low-generation-probability nucleotide sequences were removed to address suspected cross-contamination and a sequencing artifact. In a later analysis, a clonal expansion index for each public chain was calculated from normalized within-repertoire ranks of inferred template counts. Generation probabilities in a later analysis came from a VDJ recombination model fitted to out-of-frame rearrangements, and those results were checked against IGoR. A later analysis scored TCR-TCR, TCR-HLA and TCR-CMV co-occurrence with hypergeometric tests, applying a repertoire-size bias correction to TCR pairs. A later analysis estimated false discovery rates by permuting HLA or CMV assignments 20 times. In a later analysis, co-occurring TCRs were grouped using DBSCAN, with TCRdist sequence similarity added in when clustering inside HLA-allele-positive subsets. For co-occurrence clustering, repertoires with fewer than 30,000 or more than 120,000 public chains were excluded, along with several repertoires with anomalous nucleotide sharing. In its TCRdb copy, this immuneACCESS table keeps in-frame sequences only and misses some clones. Where compared with another copy, unresolved V genes explain less than half of these, and the others have no known cause. That table supplies the V and J calls and clone size; D and trimming were determined from the DNA. For this sample there are roughly 140,000 clones; about 80% appear just once. The ten largest clonotypes hold under 2.5% of the sample.

Sample: PBMCs. This TCR was sampled from a man aged 30 to 45 in good health and CMV-seronegative.

CDR3 protein: CASSFNRGLSGYTF. The DNA sequence follows: TGTGCCAGCAGCTTCAACAGGGGGCTGAGTGGCTACACCTTC. The chain is assembled from TRBV7-8 and TRBJ1-2; 9 central bases correspond to TRBD1. In the germline V gene, CDR1 corresponds to SGHVS and CDR2 to FQNEAQ. Reading from cysteine to phenylalanine, the CDR3 counts 14 amino acids. Here the CDR3 DNA is all that survives: 42 bases in frame from base 1. V trim: 3 bases; J trim: 7 bases; unmatched bases: 6.